One T cell receptor beta chain is described in this entry. Its antigen remains unidentified. The data belong to a study of OX40 agonist ivuxolimab in advanced cancers. Overall study context: Intravenous ivuxolimab at 0.01 to 10 mg/kg was given to patients every 2 weeks. General observations from the study: The CD4+ and CD8+ T cells in the blood had expanded clonally by week 6 at 0.1 to 3.0 mg/kg.

Repertoires were generated with immunoSEQ multiplex PCR, while TCRdb's copy carries only in-frame clones and drops some. The sample has some 97,000 clones; around 91% are singletons. It was autoimmune disease history or systemic immunosuppression that excluded patients. V dropped 11 bases and J dropped 5 bases, with 12 bases sitting between them. Germline V CDR1 and CDR2: LNHDA, SQIVND (reference sequence). The CDR3 loop spans 12 amino acids. The sequence was obtained from an adult with an advanced solid tumor such as melanoma, head and neck, liver or kidney cancer. The specimen comprised CD4+ or CD8+ T cells sorted from blood, sampled in a trial of the OX40 agonist ivuxolimab. V usage is TRBV19 and J usage is TRBJ2-2; TRBD2 might be the D (5 bases). CDR3 region: CASGRRTGELFF. CDR3 DNA: TGTGCCTCTGGGCGGAGGACCGGGGAGCTGTTTTTT.